This entry concerns a single TCR beta chain. This clonotype appeared once. Its specific antigen is unknown. No much larger clone is present one base from it, and per-base qualities are unavailable. A single read is weak support. This beta chain turned up in a library designed for alpha chains; as an off-target read, its abundance says little. This sample is drawn from a study of glioma-infiltrating T cells (dated by TCRdb to between 2015 and 2016). Regarding the study in general: The study sequenced TCR alpha- and beta-chain repertoires from glioma tissue, from non-neoplastic brain tissue and from matched peripheral blood mononuclear cells. To measure divergence between tissue and blood T-cell populations, each tissue-infiltrating repertoire was compared with the peripheral blood repertoire of the same patient. The paired cohort was made up of three low-grade glioma patients, several primary glioblastoma patients and three non-glioma patients who contributed non-neoplastic brain tissue.

TCR alpha and beta CDR3 regions were amplified with the iRepertoire nested amplicon-rescue multiplex PCR (arm-PCR) platform from RNA. For one-step reverse transcription and amplification, roughly 100-450 ng of tissue mRNA or PBMC total RNA was used as input. After bead purification, a secondary multiplex PCR added Illumina adapters, and libraries were gel-purified between 200 and 400 bp. Demultiplexing relied on internal 6-nucleotide barcodes carried by the libraries. Sequencing of the libraries was done on an Illumina MiSeq using 2x220 or 2x250 nucleotide paired-end reads. Per the authors' processing: Paired reads were merged with FLASH 1.2.11 and aligned to the GRCh37 human genome with BWA-MEM before extracting TRA and TRB reads. An IMGT-derived reference of cassette sequences and CDR3 motifs, with pseudogenes included, was used for V and J assignment. Reads were translated in three frames, and productive CDR3s were defined as those with a C...FGXG motif and no stop codons. Unique combinations of V-J cassette pair and CDR3 amino acid sequence were defined as clonotypes. Reads were filtered by Hamming distance, with the threshold set by the sequence error rate of each sample in mapped regions. TCRdb passed the public sequencing reads through fastp at Q25 and MiXCR, retaining productive beta sequences. Each entry merges the rows of one CDR3 protein and shows their most common DNA and genes. It is TCRdb's table, rather than the study itself, that gives the V and J calls and clone size. In this sample the table shows approximately 3,100 distinct CDR3 sequences, roughly 85% of which occur a single time. The biggest ten clones account for roughly 36% of the sample.

Overall study outcomes, separate from this receptor: Small numbers underpinned the group comparisons: under ten glioblastoma patients, three low-grade glioma patients and three non-neoplastic patients. VJ-independent divergence between tissue and blood was found to be below expectation in non-neoplastic patients but above expectation in all gliomas, particularly low-grade gliomas. Tissue and blood shared very few CDR3 sequences, a result attributed to high CDR3 diversity and limited sampling.

Between the V and J ends, shortened by 8 bases and 6 bases respectively, the junction contains 8 bases. Including cysteine and phenylalanine, the CDR3 has 12 amino acids. Only CDR3 DNA is held: 36 bases, read in frame from base 1. From a lookup of the germline V gene, CDR1 and CDR2 are MDHEN and SYDVKM. The sequence derives from a human donor with low-grade glioma or glioblastoma, undergoing nonglioma brain surgery, or in good health (not recorded which). Sequences were obtained from glioma tissue, nonneoplastic brain tissue, or PBMCs (not recorded which). The chain employs TRBV28 and TRBJ1-6; the D segment cannot be called with confidence. The bases are TGTGCCAGCGCTCCTATTAATTCACCCCTCCACTTT. It codes for CASAPINSPLHF.